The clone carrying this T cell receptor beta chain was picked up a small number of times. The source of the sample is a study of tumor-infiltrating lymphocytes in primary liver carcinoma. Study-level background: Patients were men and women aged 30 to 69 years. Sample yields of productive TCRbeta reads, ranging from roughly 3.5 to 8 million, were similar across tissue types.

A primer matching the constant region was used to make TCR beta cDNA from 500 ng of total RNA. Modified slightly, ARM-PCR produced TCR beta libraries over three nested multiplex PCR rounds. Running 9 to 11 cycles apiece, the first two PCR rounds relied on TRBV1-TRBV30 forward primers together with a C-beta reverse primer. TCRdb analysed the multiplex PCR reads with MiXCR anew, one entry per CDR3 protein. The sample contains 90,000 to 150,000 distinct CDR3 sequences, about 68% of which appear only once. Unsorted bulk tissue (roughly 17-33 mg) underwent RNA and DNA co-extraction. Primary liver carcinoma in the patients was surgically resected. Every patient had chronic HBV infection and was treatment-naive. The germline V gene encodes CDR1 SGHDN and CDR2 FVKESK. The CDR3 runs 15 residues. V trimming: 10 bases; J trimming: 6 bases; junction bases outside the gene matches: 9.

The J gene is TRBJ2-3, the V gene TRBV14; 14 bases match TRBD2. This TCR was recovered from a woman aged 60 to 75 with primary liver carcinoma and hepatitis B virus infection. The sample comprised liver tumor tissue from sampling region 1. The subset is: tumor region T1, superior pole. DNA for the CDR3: TGTGCCACCACCTCCGGGACTAGCGGGAGTGATACGCAGTATTTT. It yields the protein CATTSGTSGSDTQYF.